This T cell receptor (beta chain) was recorded in a study of T cells in tuberculosis. Study-level background: In South Africa, adults with active tuberculosis were compared with IGRA-negative and latently infected IGRA-positive adolescents.

Repertoires were generated with immunoSEQ multiplex PCR, while TCRdb's copy carries only in-frame clones and drops some. The sample includes more than 35,000 clones, about 95% of them seen just once. Each clinical donor contributed on average about 92,000 T cells from unsorted cryopreserved PBMC. Germline V lookup: CDR1 LNHDA, CDR2 SQIVND (reference sequence). With 5 bases removed from V and 6 bases from J, the gap between germline ends came to 9 bases. CDR3 size: 12 residues. The TCR originated in a donor aged 5 to 30 with latent tuberculosis or without tuberculosis infection. The sample consisted of PBMCs. The rearrangement joins TRBV19 to TRBJ2-3; D unclear. CDR3: CASSRGLDTQYF. CDR3 coding DNA: TGTGCCAGTAGTCGCGGTTTGGATACGCAGTATTTT.